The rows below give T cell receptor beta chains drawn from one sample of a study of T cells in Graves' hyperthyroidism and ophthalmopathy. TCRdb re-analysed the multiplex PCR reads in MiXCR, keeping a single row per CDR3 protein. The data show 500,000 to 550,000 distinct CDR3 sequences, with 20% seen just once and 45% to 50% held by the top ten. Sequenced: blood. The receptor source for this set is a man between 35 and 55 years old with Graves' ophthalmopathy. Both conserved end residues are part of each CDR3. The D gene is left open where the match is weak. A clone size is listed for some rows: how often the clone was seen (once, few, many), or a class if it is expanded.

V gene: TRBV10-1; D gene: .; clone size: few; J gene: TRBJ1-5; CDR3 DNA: TGCGCCCGCCGAGGTCGGGCCCAGCATTTT; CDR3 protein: CARRGRAQHF
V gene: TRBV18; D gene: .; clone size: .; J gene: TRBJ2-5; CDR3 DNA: TGTGCCAGCTCACCTCCCCCAGGGACGAGAGAGACCCAGTACTTC; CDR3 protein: CASSPPPGTRETQYF
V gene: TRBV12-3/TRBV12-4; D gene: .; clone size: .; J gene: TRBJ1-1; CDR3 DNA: TGTGCCAGCAGTTTTGAGAGGGTGAACACTGAAGCTTTCTTT; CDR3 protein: CASSFERVNTEAFF
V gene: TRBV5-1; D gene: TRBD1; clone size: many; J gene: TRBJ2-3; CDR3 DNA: TGCGCCAGCAGCTTGGGAGCAGGGGGTCCCACAGATACGCAGTATTTT; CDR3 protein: CASSLGAGGPTDTQYF
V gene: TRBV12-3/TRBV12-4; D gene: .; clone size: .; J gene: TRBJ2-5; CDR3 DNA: TGTGCCAGCAGTTTAATTAAATGGAGACAGGGGAGTAGCGGGGGCGAGACCCAGTACTTC; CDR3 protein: CASSLIKWRQGSSGGETQYF
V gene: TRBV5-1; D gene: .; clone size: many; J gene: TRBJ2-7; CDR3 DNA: TGCGCCAGCAGCTTGAATGCGGCAGGCGTCATCTACGAGCAGTACTTC; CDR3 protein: CASSLNAAGVIYEQYF
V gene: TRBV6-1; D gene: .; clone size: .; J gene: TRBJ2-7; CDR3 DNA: TGTGCCAGCAGTCTAGCGTTCGACTACGAGCAGTACTTC; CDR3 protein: CASSLAFDYEQYF
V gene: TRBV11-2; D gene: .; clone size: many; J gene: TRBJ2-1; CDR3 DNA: TGTGCCAGCAGCGCGGACCTACAGGTATACAATGAGCAGTTCTTC; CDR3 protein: CASSADLQVYNEQFF
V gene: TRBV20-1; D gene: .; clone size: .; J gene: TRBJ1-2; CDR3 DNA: TGCAGTGCTGTGACAGCCAACTATGGCTACACCTTC; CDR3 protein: CSAVTANYGYTF
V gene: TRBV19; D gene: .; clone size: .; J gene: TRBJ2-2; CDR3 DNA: TGTGCCAGTAGTGGATTGGGGGGCGGGGAGCTGTTTTTT; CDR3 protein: CASSGLGGGELFF
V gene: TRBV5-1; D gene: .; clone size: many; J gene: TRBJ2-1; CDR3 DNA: TGCGCCACAGCCAATCCCGGGCCAGACAATGAGCAGTTCTTC; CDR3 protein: CATANPGPDNEQFF
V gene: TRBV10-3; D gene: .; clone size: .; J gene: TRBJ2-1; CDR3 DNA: TGTGCCATCGACAAGGACAATGAGCAGTTCTTC; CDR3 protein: CAIDKDNEQFF
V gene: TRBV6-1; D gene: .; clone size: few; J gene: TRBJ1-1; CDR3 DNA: TGTGCCAGCAGGGAAAGCAGCCAGAACACTGAAGCTTTCTTT; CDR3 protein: CASRESSQNTEAFF
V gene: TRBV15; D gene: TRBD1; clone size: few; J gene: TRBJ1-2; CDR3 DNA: TGTGCCACCAGCAGAGCAGGGGGAGGCTATGGCTACACCTTC; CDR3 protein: CATSRAGGGYGYTF
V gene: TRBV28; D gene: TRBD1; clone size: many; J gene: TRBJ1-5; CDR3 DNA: TGTGCCAGCAGTGCCTGGACAGGGGCGGACCAGCCCCAGCATTTT; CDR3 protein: CASSAWTGADQPQHF
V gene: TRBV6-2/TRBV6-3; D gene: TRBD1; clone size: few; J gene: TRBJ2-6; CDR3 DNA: TGTGCCAGCAGGGGACAGGGCCCCAAAGGGGCCAACGTCCTGACTTTC; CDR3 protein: CASRGQGPKGANVLTF
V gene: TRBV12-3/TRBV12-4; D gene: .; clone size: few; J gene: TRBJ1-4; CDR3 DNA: TGTGCCAGCAACCTCGGACTCCAGGCCCCTAATGAAAAACTGTTTTTT; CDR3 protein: CASNLGLQAPNEKLFF
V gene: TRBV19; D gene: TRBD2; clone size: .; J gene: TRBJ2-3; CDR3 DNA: TGTGCCAGTAGCGCCGACCTAGCGGAGGAGGGAGATACGCAGTATTTT; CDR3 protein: CASSADLAEEGDTQYF
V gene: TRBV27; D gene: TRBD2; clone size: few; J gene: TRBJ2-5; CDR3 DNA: TGTGCCAGCAGTTCTGTGACTAGCGGGATCCTTCGGGTGGAGACCCAGTACTTC; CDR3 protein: CASSSVTSGILRVETQYF
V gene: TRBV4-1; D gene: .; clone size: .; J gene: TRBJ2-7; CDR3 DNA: TGCGCCAGCAGCCTAGACACCACGAGGGACGAGCAGTACTTC; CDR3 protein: CASSLDTTRDEQYF
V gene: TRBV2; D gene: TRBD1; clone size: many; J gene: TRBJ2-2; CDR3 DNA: TGTGCCAGCAGTGTGGACAGGGGGCAAGGAACCGGGGAGCTGTTTTTT; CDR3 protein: CASSVDRGQGTGELFF
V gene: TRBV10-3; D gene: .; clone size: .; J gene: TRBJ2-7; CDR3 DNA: TGTGCCATCGGGACCGATCTTACCTACGAGCAGTACTTC; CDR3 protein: CAIGTDLTYEQYF
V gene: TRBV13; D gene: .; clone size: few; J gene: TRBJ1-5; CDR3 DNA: TGTGCCAGCAGCCGTACCGGACAGATGAATGAGCCCCAGCATTTT; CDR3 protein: CASSRTGQMNEPQHF
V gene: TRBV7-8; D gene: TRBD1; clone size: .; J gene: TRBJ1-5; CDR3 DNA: TGTGCCAGCACCATACTCACAGGGGGTACGAGCAATCAGCCCCAGCATTTT; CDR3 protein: CASTILTGGTSNQPQHF
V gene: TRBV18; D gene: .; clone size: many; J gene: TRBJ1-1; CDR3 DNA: TGTGCCAGCTCACCAGTAGGAGAAGCTTTCTTT; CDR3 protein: CASSPVGEAFF
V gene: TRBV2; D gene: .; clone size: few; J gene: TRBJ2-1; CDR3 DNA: TGTGCCAGCAGTGAGGGTAAGAGCTCCTACAATGAGCAGTTCTTC; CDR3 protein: CASSEGKSSYNEQFF
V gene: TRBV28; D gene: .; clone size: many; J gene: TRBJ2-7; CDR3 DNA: TGTGCCAGCAGTTTAAGAATAGCGGAGCAGTACTTC; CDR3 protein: CASSLRIAEQYF
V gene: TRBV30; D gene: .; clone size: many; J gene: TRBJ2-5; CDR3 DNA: TGTGCCTGGAGTGTAGCTAGAAGGGAGACCCAGTACTTC; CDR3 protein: CAWSVARRETQYF
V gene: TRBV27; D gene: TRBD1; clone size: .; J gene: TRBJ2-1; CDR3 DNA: TGTGCCAGCAGTTTATCGGGACAGGGGGTCTTCGGAGACAATGAGCAGTTCTTC; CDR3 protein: CASSLSGQGVFGDNEQFF
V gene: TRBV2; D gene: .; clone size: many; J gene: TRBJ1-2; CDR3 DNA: TGTGCCAGCAGTAAGGACAGAGCTAACTATGGCTACACCTTC; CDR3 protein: CASSKDRANYGYTF
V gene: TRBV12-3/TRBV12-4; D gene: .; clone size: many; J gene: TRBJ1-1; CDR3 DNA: TGTGCCAGCATGAACAGGGTTGTGAACACTGAAGCTTTCTTT; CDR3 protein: CASMNRVVNTEAFF
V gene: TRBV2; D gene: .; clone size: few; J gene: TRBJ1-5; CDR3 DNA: TGTGCCAGCAAAGAGGGAGGGTCCCCTAGGCCCCAGCATTTT; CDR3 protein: CASKEGGSPRPQHF
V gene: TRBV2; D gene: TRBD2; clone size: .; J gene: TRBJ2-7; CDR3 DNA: TGTGCCAGCGGGAATGGACTAGCGGGCCTCTACGAGCAGTACTTC; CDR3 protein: CASGNGLAGLYEQYF
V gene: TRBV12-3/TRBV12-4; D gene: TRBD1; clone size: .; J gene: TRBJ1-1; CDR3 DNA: TGTGCCAGCAGACAGGGGGGAACGAAAGCTTTCTTT; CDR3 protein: CASRQGGTKAFF
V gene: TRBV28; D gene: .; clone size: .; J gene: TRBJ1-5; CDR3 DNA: TGTGCCAGCAGCACCCGCCAGCCCCAGCATTTT; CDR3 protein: CASSTRQPQHF
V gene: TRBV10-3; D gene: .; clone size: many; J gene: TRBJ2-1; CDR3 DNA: TGTGCCATCAGTGAGTCGAATAGGGGCCACGATGAGCAGTTCTTC; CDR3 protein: CAISESNRGHDEQFF
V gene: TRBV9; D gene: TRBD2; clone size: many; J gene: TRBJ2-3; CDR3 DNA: TGTGCCAGCAGCCCCTTCCGAACTAGCGGGAGCACAGATACGCAGTATTTT; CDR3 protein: CASSPFRTSGSTDTQYF
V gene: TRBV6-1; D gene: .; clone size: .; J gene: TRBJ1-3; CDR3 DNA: TGTGCCAGCAGTCGCCTTGGACGGGGAAACACCATATATTTT; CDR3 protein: CASSRLGRGNTIYF
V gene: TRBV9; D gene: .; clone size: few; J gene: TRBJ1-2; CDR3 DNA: TGTGCCAGCAGCGTAACAGGGAACCGCTATGGCTACACCTTC; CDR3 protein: CASSVTGNRYGYTF
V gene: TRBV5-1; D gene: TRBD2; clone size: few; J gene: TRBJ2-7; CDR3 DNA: TGCGCCAGCAGCCTTCAGAGCCTTAGCGGGGTCTCCTACGAGCAGTACTTC; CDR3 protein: CASSLQSLSGVSYEQYF
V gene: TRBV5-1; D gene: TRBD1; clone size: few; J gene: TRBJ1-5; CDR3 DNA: TGCGCCAGCAGCCCGTGGACAGGGAATCAGCCCCAGCATTTT; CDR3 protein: CASSPWTGNQPQHF
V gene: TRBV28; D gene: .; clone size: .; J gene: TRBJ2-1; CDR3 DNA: TGTGCCAGCAGTTTAATTGCCGAGCTCAACAATGAGCAGTTCTTC; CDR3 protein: CASSLIAELNNEQFF
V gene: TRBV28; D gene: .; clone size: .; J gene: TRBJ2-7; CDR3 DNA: TGTGCCAGCAGTTCCAACAACCAACCTTCCGAGCAGTACTTC; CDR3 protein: CASSSNNQPSEQYF
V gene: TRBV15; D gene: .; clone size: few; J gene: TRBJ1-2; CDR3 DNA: TGTGCCACCACCGCTGACAGGATTGGCTACACCTTC; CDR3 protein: CATTADRIGYTF
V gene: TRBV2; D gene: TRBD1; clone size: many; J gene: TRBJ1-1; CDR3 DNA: TGTGCCAGCTTCCTAGGGGGCACCCCGAACACTGAAGCTTTCTTT; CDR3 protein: CASFLGGTPNTEAFF
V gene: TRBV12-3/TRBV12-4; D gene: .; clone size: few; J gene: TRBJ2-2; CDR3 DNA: TGTGCCAGCAGTTTCGAATGGAACACCGGGGAGCTGTTTTTT; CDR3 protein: CASSFEWNTGELFF
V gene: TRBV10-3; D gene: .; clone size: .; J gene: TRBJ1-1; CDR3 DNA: TGTGCCATCAGTGAAGACCGCAGGCCGAACACTGAAGCTTTCTTT; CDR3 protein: CAISEDRRPNTEAFF
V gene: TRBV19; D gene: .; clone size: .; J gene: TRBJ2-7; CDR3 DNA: TGTGCCAGTAGTATGGACTGGATCTCCTACGAGCAGTACTTC; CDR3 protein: CASSMDWISYEQYF
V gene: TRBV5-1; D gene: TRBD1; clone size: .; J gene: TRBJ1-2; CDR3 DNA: TGCGCCAGCAGCTTCGGACAGGGTAGAGGGGGGACCTCTGGCTACACCTTC; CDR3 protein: CASSFGQGRGGTSGYTF
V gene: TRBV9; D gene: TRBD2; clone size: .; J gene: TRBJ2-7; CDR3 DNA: TGTGCCAGCAGCGTAGGCGCGGGGGGGCCTTACGAGCAGTACTTC; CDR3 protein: CASSVGAGGPYEQYF
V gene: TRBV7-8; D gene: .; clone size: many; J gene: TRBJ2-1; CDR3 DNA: TGTGCCAGCAGCTTACAGGAGTCTGAGCAGTTCTTC; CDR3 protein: CASSLQESEQFF
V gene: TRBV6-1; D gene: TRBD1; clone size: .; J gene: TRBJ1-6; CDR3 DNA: TGCGCCGGTAACAGGGACAGGGGGAACTATAATACACCCCTCCACTTT; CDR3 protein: CAGNRDRGNYNTPLHF
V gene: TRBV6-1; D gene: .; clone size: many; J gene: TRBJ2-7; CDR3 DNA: TGTGCCACAGGGCCCTCCTACGAGCAGTACTTC; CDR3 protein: CATGPSYEQYF
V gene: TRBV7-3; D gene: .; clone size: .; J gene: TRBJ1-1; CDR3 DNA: TGTGCCAGCAGCTTATACAGGGTAGGACCTGAAGCTTTCTTT; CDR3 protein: CASSLYRVGPEAFF